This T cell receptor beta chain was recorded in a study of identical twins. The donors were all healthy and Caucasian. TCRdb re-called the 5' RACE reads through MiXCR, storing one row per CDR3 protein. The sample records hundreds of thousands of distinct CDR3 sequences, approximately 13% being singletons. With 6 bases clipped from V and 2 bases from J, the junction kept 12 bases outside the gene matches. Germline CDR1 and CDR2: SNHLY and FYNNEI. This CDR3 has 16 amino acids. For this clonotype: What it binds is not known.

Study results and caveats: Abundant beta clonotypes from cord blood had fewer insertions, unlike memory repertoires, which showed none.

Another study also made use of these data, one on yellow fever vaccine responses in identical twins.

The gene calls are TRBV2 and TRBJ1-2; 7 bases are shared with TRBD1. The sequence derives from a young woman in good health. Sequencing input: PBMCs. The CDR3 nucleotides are TGTGCCAGCAGAGGGGTGACCGGGACAGAGAACTATGGCTACACCTTC. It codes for CASRGVTGTENYGYTF.